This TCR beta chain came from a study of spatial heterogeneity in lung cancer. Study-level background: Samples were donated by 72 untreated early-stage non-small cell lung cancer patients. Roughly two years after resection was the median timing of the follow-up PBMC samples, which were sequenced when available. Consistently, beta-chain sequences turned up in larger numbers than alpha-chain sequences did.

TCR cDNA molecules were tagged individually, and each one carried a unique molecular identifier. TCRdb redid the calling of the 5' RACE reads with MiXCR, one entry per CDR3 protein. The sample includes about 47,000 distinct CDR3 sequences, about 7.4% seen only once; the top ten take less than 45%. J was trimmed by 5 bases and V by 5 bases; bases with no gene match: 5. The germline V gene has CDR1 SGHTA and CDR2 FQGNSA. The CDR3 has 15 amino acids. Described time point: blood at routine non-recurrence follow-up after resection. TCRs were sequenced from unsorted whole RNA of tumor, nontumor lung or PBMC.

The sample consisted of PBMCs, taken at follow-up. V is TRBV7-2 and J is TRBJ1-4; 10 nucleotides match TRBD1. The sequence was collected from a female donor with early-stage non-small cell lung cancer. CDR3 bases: TGTGCCAGCAGCATCGGGACAGGGGTGAATGAAAAACTGTTTTTT. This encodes CASSIGTGVNEKLFF.